A single T cell receptor beta chain is shown here with its context. This sample is drawn from a study of control samples from healthy donors and cancer patients. Data came from immunoSEQ multiplex PCR; TCRdb stores just in-frame clones and leaves some out. The sample contains under 150,000 clones, approximately 89% of which appear only once. This sequence originates from a man in his forties or fifties with head and neck cancer. Sequencing was performed on PBMCs.

The CDR3 spells CASSRSETAYGYTF. The DNA of the CDR3 is TGTGCCAGCAGTAGATCTGAGACCGCCTATGGCTACACCTTC. This chain links TRBV2 with TRBJ1-2; D uncertain. The CDR3 has 14 residues. V was clipped by 5 bases and J by 4 bases, with 14 bases between them. CDR1 and CDR2 (germline): SNHLY, FYNNEI. The whole variable domain, remainder taken from reference TRBV2 and TRBJ1-2, is EPEVTQTPSHQVTQMGQEVILRCVPISNHLYFYWYRQILGQKVEFLVSFYNNEISEKSEIFDDQFSVERPDGSNFTLKIRSTKLEDSAMYFCASSRSETAYGYTFGSGTRLTVV.